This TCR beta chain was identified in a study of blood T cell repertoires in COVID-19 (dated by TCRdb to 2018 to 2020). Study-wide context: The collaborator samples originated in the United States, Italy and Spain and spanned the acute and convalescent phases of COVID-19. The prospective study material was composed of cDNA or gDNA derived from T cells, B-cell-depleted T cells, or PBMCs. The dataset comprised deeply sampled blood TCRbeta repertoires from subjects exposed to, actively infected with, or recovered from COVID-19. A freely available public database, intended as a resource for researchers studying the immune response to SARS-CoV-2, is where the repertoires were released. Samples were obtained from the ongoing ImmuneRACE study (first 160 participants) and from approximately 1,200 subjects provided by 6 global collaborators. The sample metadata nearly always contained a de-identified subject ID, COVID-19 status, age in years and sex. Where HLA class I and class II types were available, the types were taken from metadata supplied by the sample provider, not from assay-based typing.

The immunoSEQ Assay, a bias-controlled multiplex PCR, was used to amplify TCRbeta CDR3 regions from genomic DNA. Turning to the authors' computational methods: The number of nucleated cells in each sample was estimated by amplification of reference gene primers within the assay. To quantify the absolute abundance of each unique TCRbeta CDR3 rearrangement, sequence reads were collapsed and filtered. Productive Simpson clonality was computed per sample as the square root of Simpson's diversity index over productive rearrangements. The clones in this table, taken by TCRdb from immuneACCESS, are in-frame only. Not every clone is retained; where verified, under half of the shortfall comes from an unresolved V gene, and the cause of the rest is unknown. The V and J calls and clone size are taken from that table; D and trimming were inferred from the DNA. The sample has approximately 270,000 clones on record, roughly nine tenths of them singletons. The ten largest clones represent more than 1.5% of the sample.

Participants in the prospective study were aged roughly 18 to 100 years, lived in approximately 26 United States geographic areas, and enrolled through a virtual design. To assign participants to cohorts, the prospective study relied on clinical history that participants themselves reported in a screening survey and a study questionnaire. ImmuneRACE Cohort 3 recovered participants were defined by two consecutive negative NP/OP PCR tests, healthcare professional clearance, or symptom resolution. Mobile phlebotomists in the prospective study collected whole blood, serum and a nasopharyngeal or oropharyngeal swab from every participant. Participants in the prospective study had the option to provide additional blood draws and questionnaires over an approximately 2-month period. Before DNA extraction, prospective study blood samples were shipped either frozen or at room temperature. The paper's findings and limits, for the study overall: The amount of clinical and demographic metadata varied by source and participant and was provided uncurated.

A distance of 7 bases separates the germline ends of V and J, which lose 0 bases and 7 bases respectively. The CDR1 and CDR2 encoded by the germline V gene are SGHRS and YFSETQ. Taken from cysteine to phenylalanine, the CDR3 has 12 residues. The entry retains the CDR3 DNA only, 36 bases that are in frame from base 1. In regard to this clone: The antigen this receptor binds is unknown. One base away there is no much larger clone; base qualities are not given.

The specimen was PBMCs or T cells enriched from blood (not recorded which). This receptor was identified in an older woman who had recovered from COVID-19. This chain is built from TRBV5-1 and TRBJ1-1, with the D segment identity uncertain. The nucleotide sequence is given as TGCGCCAGCAGCTTGGACAGCCTTGAAGCTTTCTTT. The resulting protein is CASSLDSLEAFF.